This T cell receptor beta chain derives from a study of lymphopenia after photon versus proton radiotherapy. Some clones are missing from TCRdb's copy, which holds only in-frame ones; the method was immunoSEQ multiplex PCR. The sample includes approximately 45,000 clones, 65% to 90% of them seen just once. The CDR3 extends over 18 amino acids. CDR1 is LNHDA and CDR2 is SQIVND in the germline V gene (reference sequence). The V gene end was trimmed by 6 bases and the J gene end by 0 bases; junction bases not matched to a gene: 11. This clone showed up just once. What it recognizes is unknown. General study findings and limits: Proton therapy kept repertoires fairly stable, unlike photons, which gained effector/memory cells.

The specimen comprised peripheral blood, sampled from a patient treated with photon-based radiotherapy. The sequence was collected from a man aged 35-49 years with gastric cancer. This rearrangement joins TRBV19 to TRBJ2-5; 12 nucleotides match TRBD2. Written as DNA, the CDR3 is TGTGCCAGTAGCCAACGACTAGCGGGGGCCGGGTACCAAGAGACCCAGTACTTC. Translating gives CASSQRLAGAGYQETQYF.